This paragraph reports one T cell receptor (beta chain). Clones were sequenced by immunoSEQ multiplex PCR, and TCRdb holds only the in-frame ones, with some missing. The top ten hold roughly 4.9% of the sample, which has more than 75,000 clones, 80% to 90% seen once. The data stem from a study of technical replicates of blood from a handful of donors. The CDR3 covers 13 residues. Looked up from germline, CDR1 is SNHLY and CDR2 is FYNNEI. V lost 4 bases and J 0 bases, leaving 4 bases between the germline ends. The V call is TRBV2, the J call TRBJ1-5; D is undetermined. Specimen: PBMCs. The sequence was obtained from a human donor in good health. Some clones in this sample may be carry-over from other donors' samples. CDR3 sequence reads: CASSVNSNQPQHF. Written as DNA, the CDR3 is TGTGCCAGCAGTGTAAATAGCAATCAGCCCCAGCATTTT. Complete variable domain (other parts from reference TRBV2 and TRBJ1-5): EPEVTQTPSHQVTQMGQEVILRCVPISNHLYFYWYRQILGQKVEFLVSFYNNEISEKSEIFDDQFSVERPDGSNFTLKIRSTKLEDSAMYFCASSVNSNQPQHFGDGTRLSIL.